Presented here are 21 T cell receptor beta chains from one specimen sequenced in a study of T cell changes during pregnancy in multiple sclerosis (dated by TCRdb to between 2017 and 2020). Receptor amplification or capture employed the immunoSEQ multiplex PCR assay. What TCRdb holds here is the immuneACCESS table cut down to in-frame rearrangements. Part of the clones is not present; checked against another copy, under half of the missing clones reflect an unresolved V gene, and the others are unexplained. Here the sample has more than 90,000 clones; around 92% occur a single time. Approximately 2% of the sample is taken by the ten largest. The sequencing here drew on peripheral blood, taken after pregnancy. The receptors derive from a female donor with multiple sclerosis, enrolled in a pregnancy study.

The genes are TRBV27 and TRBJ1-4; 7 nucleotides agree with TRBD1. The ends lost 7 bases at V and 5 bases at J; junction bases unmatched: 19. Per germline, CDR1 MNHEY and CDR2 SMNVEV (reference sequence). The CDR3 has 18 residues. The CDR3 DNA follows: TGTGCCAGCAATCCCCAGGGGGGACTTCGGGGGTCAAATGAAAAACTGTTTTTT. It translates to CASNPQGGLRGSNEKLFF.

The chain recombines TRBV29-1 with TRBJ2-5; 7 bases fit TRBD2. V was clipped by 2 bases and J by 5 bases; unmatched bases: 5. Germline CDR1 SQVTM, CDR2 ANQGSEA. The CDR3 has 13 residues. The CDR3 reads CSVESLAVETQYF. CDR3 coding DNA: TGCAGCGTTGAATCTCTAGCGGTGGAGACCCAGTACTTC. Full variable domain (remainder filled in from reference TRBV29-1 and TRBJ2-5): SAVISQKPSRDICQRGTSLTIQCQVDSQVTMMFWYRQQPGQSLTLIATANQGSEATYESGFVIDKFPISRPNLTFSTLTVSNMSPEDSSIYLCSVESLAVETQYFGPGTRLLVL.

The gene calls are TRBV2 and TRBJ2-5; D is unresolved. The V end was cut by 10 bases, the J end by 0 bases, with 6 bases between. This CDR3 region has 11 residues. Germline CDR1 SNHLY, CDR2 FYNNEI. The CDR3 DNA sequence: TGTGCCAACTCGTACCAAGAGACCCAGTACTTC. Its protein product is CANSYQETQYF.

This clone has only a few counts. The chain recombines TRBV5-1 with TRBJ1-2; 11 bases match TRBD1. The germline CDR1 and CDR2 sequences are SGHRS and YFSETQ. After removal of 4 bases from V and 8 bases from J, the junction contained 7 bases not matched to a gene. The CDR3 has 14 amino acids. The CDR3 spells CASSPGQGEGGYTF. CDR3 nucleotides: TGCGCCAGCAGCCCGGGACAGGGGGAGGGCGGCTACACCTTC.

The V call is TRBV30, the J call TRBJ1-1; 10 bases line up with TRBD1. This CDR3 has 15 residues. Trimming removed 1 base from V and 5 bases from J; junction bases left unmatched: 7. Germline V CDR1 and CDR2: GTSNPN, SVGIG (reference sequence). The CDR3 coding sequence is TGTGCCTGGAGTGACGACAGGGGGCGTAGAACTGAAGCTTTCTTT. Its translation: CAWSDDRGRRTEAFF.

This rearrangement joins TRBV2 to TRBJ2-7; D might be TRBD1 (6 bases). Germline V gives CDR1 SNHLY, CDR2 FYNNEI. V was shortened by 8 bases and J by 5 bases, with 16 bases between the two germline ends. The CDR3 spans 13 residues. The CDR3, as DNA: TGTGCCAGCGGGGCTGGGGGCTACGACGAGCAGTACTTC. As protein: CASGAGGYDEQYF.

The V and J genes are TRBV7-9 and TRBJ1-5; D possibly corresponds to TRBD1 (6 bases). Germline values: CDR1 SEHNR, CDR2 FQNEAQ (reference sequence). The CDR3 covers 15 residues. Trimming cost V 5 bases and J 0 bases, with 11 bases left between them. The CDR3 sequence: CASSRSGVSNQPQHF. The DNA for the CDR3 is TGTGCCAGCAGCCGATCAGGGGTTAGCAATCAGCCCCAGCATTTT.

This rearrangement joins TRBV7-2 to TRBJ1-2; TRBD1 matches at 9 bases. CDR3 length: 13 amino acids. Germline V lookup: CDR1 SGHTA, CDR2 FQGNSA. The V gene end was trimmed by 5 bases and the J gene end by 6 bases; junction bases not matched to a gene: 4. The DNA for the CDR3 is TGTGCCAGCAGCAGACAGGGGGGGGATGGCTACACCTTC. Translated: CASSRQGGDGYTF.

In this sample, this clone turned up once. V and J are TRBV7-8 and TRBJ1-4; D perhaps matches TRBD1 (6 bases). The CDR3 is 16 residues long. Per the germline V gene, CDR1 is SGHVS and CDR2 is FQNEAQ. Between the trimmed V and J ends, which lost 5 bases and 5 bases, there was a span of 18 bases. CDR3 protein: CASSPNLQGLNEKLFF. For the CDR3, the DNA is TGTGCCAGCAGCCCAAACCTACAGGGACTAAATGAAAAACTGTTTTTT.

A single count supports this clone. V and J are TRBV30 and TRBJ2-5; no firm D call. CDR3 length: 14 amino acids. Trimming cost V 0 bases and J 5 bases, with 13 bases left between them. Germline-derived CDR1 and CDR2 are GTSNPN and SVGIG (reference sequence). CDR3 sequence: CAWSVSVAMETQYF. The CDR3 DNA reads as TGTGCCTGGAGTGTAAGTGTGGCAATGGAGACCCAGTACTTC.

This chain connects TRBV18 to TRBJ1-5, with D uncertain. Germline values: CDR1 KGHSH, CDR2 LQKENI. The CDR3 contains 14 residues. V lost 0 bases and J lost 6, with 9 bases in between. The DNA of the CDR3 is TGTGCCAGCTCACCACCGGGCAGTAGTCAGCCCCAGCATTTT. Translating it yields CASSPPGSSQPQHF.

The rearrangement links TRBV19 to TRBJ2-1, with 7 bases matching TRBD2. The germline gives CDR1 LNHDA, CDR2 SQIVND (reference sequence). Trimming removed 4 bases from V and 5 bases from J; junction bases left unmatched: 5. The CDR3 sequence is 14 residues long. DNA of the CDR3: TGTGCCAGTAGTAGCCTAGCGGAGAACAATGAGCAGTTCTTC. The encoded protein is CASSSLAENNEQFF.

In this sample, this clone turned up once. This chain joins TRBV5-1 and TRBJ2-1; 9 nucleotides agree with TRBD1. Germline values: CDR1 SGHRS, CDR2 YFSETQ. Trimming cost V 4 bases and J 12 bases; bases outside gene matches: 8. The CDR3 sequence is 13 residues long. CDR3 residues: CASSPGQGIPQFF. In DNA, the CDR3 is TGCGCCAGCAGCCCAGGACAGGGGATCCCGCAGTTCTTC.

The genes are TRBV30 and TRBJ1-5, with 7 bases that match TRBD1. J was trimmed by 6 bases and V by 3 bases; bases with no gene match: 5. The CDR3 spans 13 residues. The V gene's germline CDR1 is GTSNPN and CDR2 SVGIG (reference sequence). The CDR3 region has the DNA TGTGCCTGGAGGAGACAGGGAGGTCAGCCCCAGCATTTT. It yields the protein CAWRRQGGQPQHF. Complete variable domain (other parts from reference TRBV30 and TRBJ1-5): SQTIHQWPATLVQPVGSPLSLECTVEGTSNPNLYWYRQAAGRGLQLLFYSVGIGQISSEVPQNLSASRPQDRQFILSSKKLLLSDSGFYLCAWRRQGGQPQHFGDGTRLSIL.

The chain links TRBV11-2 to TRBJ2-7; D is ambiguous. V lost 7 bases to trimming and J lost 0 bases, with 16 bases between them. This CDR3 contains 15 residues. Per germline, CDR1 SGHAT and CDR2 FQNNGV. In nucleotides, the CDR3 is TGTGCCAGCACCTTTAGATCGGTGAACTCCTACGAGCAGTACTTC. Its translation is CASTFRSVNSYEQYF.

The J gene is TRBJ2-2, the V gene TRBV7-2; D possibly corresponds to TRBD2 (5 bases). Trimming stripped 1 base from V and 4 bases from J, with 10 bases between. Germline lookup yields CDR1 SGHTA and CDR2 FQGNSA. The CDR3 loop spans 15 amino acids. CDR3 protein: CASSLEKTTTGELFF. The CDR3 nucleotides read TGTGCCAGCAGCTTAGAAAAGACTACCACCGGGGAGCTGTTTTTT.

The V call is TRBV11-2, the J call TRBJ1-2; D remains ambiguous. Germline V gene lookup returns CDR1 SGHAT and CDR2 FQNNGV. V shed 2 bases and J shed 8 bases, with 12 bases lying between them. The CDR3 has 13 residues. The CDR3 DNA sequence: TGTGCCAGCAGCTTATTACGGGAGCGGGGCTACACCTTC. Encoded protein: CASSLLRERGYTF.

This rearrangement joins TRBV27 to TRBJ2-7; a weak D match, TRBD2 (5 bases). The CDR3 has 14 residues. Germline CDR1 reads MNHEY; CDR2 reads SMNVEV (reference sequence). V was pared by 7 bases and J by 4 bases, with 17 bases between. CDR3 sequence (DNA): TGTGCCAGCACCCGAAGGCCGGGGTTGTACGAGCAGTACTTC. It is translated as CASTRRPGLYEQYF.

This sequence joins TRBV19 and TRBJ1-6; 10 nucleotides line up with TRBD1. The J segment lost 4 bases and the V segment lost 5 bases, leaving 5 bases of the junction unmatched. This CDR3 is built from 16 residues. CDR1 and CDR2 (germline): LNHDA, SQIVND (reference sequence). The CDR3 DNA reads TGTGCCAGTAGTTCGGGGACAGGGGCTTATAATTCACCCCTCCACTTT. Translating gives CASSSGTGAYNSPLHF.

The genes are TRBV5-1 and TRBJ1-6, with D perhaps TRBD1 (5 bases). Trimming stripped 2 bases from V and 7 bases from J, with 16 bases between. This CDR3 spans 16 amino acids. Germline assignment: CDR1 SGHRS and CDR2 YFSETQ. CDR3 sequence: CASSFEGVTTNSPLHF. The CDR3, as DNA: TGCGCCAGCAGCTTTGAAGGGGTCACCACAAATTCACCCCTCCACTTT.

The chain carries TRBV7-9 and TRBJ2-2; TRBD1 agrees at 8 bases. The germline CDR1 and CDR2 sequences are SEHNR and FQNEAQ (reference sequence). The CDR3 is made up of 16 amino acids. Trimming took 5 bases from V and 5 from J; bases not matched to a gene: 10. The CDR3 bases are TGTGCCAGCAGCGGCCGTCAGGGGGCGCCGACCGGGGAGCTGTTTTTT. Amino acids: CASSGRQGAPTGELFF.